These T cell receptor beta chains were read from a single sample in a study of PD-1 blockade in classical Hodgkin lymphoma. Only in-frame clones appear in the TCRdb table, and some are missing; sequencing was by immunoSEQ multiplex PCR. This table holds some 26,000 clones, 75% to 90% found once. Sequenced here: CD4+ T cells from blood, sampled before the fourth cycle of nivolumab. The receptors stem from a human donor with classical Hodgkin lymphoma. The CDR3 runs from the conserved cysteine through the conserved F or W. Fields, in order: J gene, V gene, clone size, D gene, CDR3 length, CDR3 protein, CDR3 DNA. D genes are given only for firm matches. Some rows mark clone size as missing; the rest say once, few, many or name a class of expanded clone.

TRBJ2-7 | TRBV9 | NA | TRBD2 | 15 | CASSVGSAGGYEQYF | TGTGCCAGCAGCGTAGGCTCAGCGGGGGGTTACGAGCAGTACTTC
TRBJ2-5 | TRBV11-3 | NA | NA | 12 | CASSLNQETQYF | TGTGCCAGCAGCCTCAACCAAGAGACCCAGTACTTC
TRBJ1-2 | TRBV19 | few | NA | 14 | CASSIGQGFYGYTF | TGTGCCAGTAGTATAGGGCAGGGCTTCTATGGCTACACCTTC
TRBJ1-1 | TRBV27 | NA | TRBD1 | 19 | CASSSRPPGTGPLGAEAFF | TGTGCCAGCAGTTCAAGACCCCCGGGGACAGGGCCCTTGGGGGCTGAAGCTTTCTTT
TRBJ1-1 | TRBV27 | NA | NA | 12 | CASSFVRGEAFF | TGTGCCAGCAGTTTTGTTCGGGGGGAAGCTTTCTTT
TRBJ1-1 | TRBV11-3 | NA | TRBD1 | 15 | CASSSSGTVGTEAFF | TGTGCCAGCAGCTCATCCGGGACAGTGGGAACTGAAGCTTTCTTT
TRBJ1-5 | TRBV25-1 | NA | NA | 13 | CASSGYSNQPQHF | TGTGCCAGCAGTGGCTATAGCAATCAGCCCCAGCATTTT
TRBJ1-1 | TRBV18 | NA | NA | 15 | CASSNGRTESTEAFF | TGTGCCAGCTCAAACGGGAGGACAGAGAGCACTGAAGCTTTCTTT
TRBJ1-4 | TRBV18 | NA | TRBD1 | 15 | CASSKTQGGGEKLFF | TGTGCCAGCTCAAAGACTCAGGGGGGCGGTGAAAAACTGTTTTTT
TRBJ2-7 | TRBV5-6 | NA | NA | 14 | CASSSLALATEQYF | TGTGCCAGCAGCTCCTTGGCTCTAGCGACCGAGCAGTACTTC
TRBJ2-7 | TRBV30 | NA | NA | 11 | CAVDRRYEQYF | TGTGCCGTGGACCGCCGGTACGAGCAGTACTTC
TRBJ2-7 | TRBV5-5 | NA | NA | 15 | CASSLGQDPAYEQYF | TGTGCCAGCAGCTTGGGACAGGACCCCGCCTACGAGCAGTACTTC
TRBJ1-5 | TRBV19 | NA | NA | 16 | CASSPQTPYSNQPQHF | TGTGCCAGTAGTCCCCAGACACCGTATAGCAATCAGCCCCAGCATTTT
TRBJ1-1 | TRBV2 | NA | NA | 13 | CASNQQGNTEAFF | TGTGCCAGCAACCAACAGGGGAACACTGAAGCTTTCTTT
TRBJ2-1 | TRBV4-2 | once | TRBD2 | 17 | CASSQGTSGALYNEQFF | TGTGCCAGCAGCCAAGGGACTAGCGGGGCGCTATACAATGAGCAGTTCTTC
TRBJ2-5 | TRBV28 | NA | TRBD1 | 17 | CASSYLGTGGAGETQYF | TGTGCCAGCAGTTACCTAGGGACAGGGGGCGCGGGGGAGACCCAGTACTTC
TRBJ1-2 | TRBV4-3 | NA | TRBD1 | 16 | CASSLAGTGEREGYTF | TGCGCCAGCAGCCTAGCCGGGACAGGGGAAAGGGAGGGCTACACCTTC
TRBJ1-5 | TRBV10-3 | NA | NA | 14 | CAISEEMSNQPQHF | TGTGCCATCAGTGAGGAAATGAGCAATCAGCCCCAGCATTTT
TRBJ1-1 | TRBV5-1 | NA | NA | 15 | CASNVNPGVRTEAFF | TGCGCCAGCAACGTCAATCCAGGGGTGAGGACTGAAGCTTTCTTT
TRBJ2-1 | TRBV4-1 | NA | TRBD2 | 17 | CASSQPPTSGDYNEQFF | TGCGCCAGCAGCCAGCCCCCGACTAGCGGGGATTACAATGAGCAGTTCTTC
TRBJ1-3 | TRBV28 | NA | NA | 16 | CASSFLGRGGGNTIYF | TGTGCCAGCAGTTTTCTGGGCAGGGGAGGTGGAAACACCATATATTTT
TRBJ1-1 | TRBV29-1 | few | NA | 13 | CSVESQPNTEAFF | TGCAGCGTTGAAAGCCAGCCCAACACTGAAGCTTTCTTT
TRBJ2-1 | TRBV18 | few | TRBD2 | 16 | CASSPFSGGRGNEQFF | TGTGCCAGCTCACCGTTTAGCGGGGGGCGAGGGAATGAGCAGTTCTTC